These 25 T cell receptor beta chains came from one sample sequenced in a study of blood T cell repertoires in COVID-19. Only in-frame clones appear in the TCRdb table, and some are missing; sequencing was by immunoSEQ multiplex PCR. Of approximately 330,000 clones listed, roughly 86% are singletons. Sample: peripheral blood. The receptor set was obtained from a young man with COVID-19, enrolled during active disease.

The chain combines TRBV28 with TRBJ2-7, with TRBD1 matching over 7 bases. J gave up 3 bases and V 7 bases, and 12 bases lay outside the gene matches. CDR3 size: 15 residues. CDR1 is MDHEN, CDR2 SYDVKM, per germline. CDR3 sequence (DNA): TGTGCCAGCACCCAACTCGGGACAGCTTACTACGAGCAGTACTTC. Amino acids: CASTQLGTAYYEQYF.

The chain employs TRBV7-7 and TRBJ2-5, with 10 bases aligning to TRBD2. The CDR3 length is 16 residues. Germline CDR1 reads SSHAT; CDR2 reads FNYEAQ (reference sequence). V gave up 1 base and J gave up 2 bases; unmatched junction bases: 4. This chain's CDR3 is CASSLGLAGVQETQYF. In DNA form, the CDR3 reads TGTGCCAGCAGCTTAGGTCTAGCGGGGGTTCAAGAGACCCAGTACTTC. Variable domain in full (rest from reference TRBV7-7 and TRBJ2-5): GAGVSQSPRYKVTKRGQDVTLRCDPISSHATLYWYQQALGQGPEFLTYFNYEAQPDKSGLPSDRFSAERPEGSISTLTIQRTEQRDSAMYRCASSLGLAGVQETQYFGPGTRLLVL.

The chain has TRBV29-1 and TRBJ2-7; D may be TRBD1 (5 bases). V was shortened by 3 bases and J by 5 bases, with 8 bases between the two germline ends. This CDR3 contains 11 residues. CDR1 SQVTM and CDR2 ANQGSEA come from the germline V gene. CDR3 amino acids: CSVEGPHEQYF. For the CDR3, the DNA is TGCAGCGTTGAGGGGCCGCACGAGCAGTACTTC.

The chain recombines TRBV24-1 with TRBJ1-2; the D is unclear. Germline CDR1 reads KGHDR; CDR2 reads SFDVKD. This CDR3 has 14 amino acids. Trimming took 2 bases from V and 1 from J, leaving 7 bases between them. This chain's CDR3 is CATSDSGGNYGYTF. DNA for the CDR3: TGTGCCACCAGTGATTCTGGAGGTAACTATGGCTACACCTTC.

This rearrangement joins TRBV19 to TRBJ1-3, with TRBD1 matching 9 bases. The CDR3 consists of 17 residues. Trimming at V came to 7 bases and at J to 0 bases, leaving 10 bases not matched to a gene. CDR1 and CDR2 from the germline V gene are LNHDA and SQIVND (reference sequence). CDR3 loop: CASMKGQGADSGNTIYF. The CDR3 DNA is TGTGCCAGTATGAAGGGACAGGGCGCCGACTCTGGAAACACCATATATTTT.

The chain couples TRBV19 to TRBJ2-1; perhaps TRBD1 as D (6 bases). Germline lookup yields CDR1 LNHDA and CDR2 SQIVND (reference sequence). This CDR3 spans 17 amino acids. Trimming removed 6 bases at V and 6 bases at J, with 24 bases between. The CDR3 DNA is TGTGCCAGTAGCGACAGCTATAGGGGGTCTGGGGGCAATGAGCAGTTCTTC. Its protein product is CASSDSYRGSGGNEQFF.

V gene TRBV18 combines with J gene TRBJ2-1; 7 bases agree with TRBD2. The V gene's germline CDR1 is KGHSH and CDR2 LQKENI. There are 13 residues in the CDR3. Trimming cost V 6 bases and J 8 bases; bases outside gene matches: 7. In DNA, the CDR3 is TGTGCCAGCTCTCGGGGTGCGGGGGATGAGCAGTTCTTC. Translating it yields CASSRGAGDEQFF.

The V and J genes are TRBV12-3 or TRBV12-4 and TRBJ1-1; D unclear. The CDR3 sequence is 13 residues long. V lost 5 bases to trimming and J lost 4 bases, with 11 bases between them. This CDR3 is CASSPSRGTEAFF. The CDR3 region has the DNA TGTGCCAGCAGTCCCAGCCGGGGCACTGAAGCTTTCTTT.

The chain combines TRBV7-8 with TRBJ2-5, with 9 bases lining up with TRBD1. The germline gives CDR1 SGHVS, CDR2 FQNEAQ. The CDR3 spans 16 residues. V trimming: 1 base; J trimming: 3 bases; junction bases outside the gene matches: 6. CDR3 in amino acids: CASSLGYRGPEETQYF. CDR3 sequence (DNA): TGTGCCAGCAGCTTAGGATACAGGGGGCCTGAAGAGACCCAGTACTTC.

This clone was detected only a few times. This chain connects TRBV7-8 to TRBJ2-5; 14 bases match TRBD2. V was clipped by 5 bases and J by 5 bases; unmatched bases: 13. This CDR3 spans 18 amino acids. Germline V gene sequence: CDR1 SGHVS, CDR2 FQNEAQ. The chain's CDR3 is CASSLFWAGTSGGETQYF. As DNA, the CDR3 is TGTGCCAGCAGCCTCTTTTGGGCCGGGACTAGCGGGGGTGAGACCCAGTACTTC. Supplemented by reference TRBV7-8 and TRBJ2-5, the full variable domain reads GAGVSQSPRYKVAKRGQDVALRCDPISGHVSLFWYQQALGQGPEFLTYFQNEAQLDKSGLPSDRFFAERPEGSVSTLKIQRTQQEDSAVYLCASSLFWAGTSGGETQYFGPGTRLLVL.

This chain joins TRBV12-3 or TRBV12-4 and TRBJ1-4; D possibly corresponds to TRBD1 (5 bases). Trimming pared 2 bases from V and 15 bases from J, leaving 10 bases between. This CDR3 contains 11 residues. The CDR3 DNA is TGTGCCAGCAGTTTAATGGGGGGAGTGTTTTTT. This encodes CASSLMGGVFF.

This clone came up once. The chain recombines TRBV7-3 with TRBJ2-7, with 8 bases fitting TRBD1. This CDR3 has 14 residues. The trim removed 5 bases at V and 1 base at J, leaving 4 bases unmatched. Germline V gene lookup returns CDR1 SGHTA and CDR2 FQGTGA. The CDR3 sequence: CASSRDRTSYEQYF. CDR3 coding DNA: TGTGCCAGCAGCCGGGACAGGACTTCCTACGAGCAGTACTTC.

The chain is built from TRBV28 and TRBJ2-1; D unclear. V gave up 8 bases and J gave up 3 bases, with 20 bases separating them. The CDR3 covers 16 residues. CDR1 and CDR2 (germline): MDHEN, SYDVKM. This CDR3 reads CASLPLPTQLYNEQFF. Written as DNA, the CDR3 is TGTGCCAGCCTACCCCTGCCGACACAACTCTACAATGAGCAGTTCTTC.

The chain carries TRBV7-4 and TRBJ1-5, with a tentative D call TRBD1 (6 bases). The CDR3 has 20 amino acids. CDR1 is SGHVT, CDR2 SQSDAQ, per germline. V was trimmed by 2 bases and J by 3 bases, leaving 26 bases between them. For the CDR3, the DNA is TGTGCCAGCAGCTTACGTAGGTGGTCAGGGGAGACATATAACAATCAGCCCCAGCATTTT. It is translated as CASSLRRWSGETYNNQPQHF.

The chain carries TRBV6-6 and TRBJ1-1; a weak D match, TRBD1 (5 bases). The germline V gene encodes CDR1 MNHNY and CDR2 SVGAGI (reference sequence). The ends were cut back, 2 bases at V and 5 bases at J, with 12 bases in the middle. This CDR3 is 14 amino acids long. The CDR3 region has the DNA TGTGCCAGCAGTTACGCTGGGGCAGTTACTGAAGCTTTCTTT. It is translated as CASSYAGAVTEAFF.

This clone came up a few times. The chain has TRBV2 and TRBJ1-1; 8 nucleotides line up with TRBD1. The CDR3 is 16 residues long. Germline CDR1 SNHLY, CDR2 FYNNEI. The V segment lost 5 bases and the J segment 0 bases; nucleotides outside the gene matches: 8. The CDR3 DNA is TGTGCCAGCAGTTTATCCGGGACAGGCATGAACACTGAAGCTTTCTTT. Its translation: CASSLSGTGMNTEAFF.

The genes are TRBV19 and TRBJ2-1; D is unclear. The CDR3 extends over 13 amino acids. From germline, CDR1 is LNHDA and CDR2 SQIVND (reference sequence). Trimming pared 3 bases from V and 4 bases from J, leaving 7 bases between. The CDR3 region has the DNA TGTGCCAGTAGTATGAGCCTTTACAATGAGCAGTTCTTC. Translation: CASSMSLYNEQFF.

The chain joins TRBV28 to TRBJ1-1; 12 positions agree with TRBD1. There are 15 residues in the CDR3. Germline CDR1 is MDHEN and CDR2 is SYDVKM. Trimming cost V 10 bases and J 5 bases; bases outside gene matches: 11. The CDR3 region has the DNA TGTGCCACCACCGGGACAGGGGGCATAGGAACTGAAGCTTTCTTT. Residues: CATTGTGGIGTEAFF. Variable domain in full (rest from reference TRBV28 and TRBJ1-1): DVKVTQSSRYLVKRTGEKVFLECVQDMDHENMFWYRQDPGLGLRLIYFSYDVKMKEKGDIPEGYSVSREKKERFSLILESASTNQTSMYLCATTGTGGIGTEAFFGQGTRLTVV.

The chain employs TRBV30 and TRBJ2-1; 7 nucleotides agree with TRBD1. Trimming at V came to 4 bases and at J to 9 bases, leaving 9 bases not matched to a gene. The CDR3 length is 13 residues. Germline-derived CDR1 and CDR2 are GTSNPN and SVGIG (reference sequence). The DNA for the CDR3 is TGTGCCTGGAACAGGGGATCCTGGGGTGAGCAGTTCTTC. It translates to CAWNRGSWGEQFF. Drawing the rest from reference TRBV30 and TRBJ2-1, the complete variable domain is SQTIHQWPATLVQPVGSPLSLECTVEGTSNPNLYWYRQAAGRGLQLLFYSVGIGQISSEVPQNLSASRPQDRQFILSSKKLLLSDSGFYLCAWNRGSWGEQFFGPGTRLTVL.

The rearrangement links TRBV2 to TRBJ2-1, with D perhaps TRBD1 (5 bases). The CDR3 has 12 amino acids. Per the germline V gene, CDR1 is SNHLY and CDR2 is FYNNEI. V was cut by 3 bases and J by 8 bases, with 8 bases left in between. The DNA of the CDR3 is TGTGCCAGCAGTGACAGGGTGGATGAGCAGTTCTTC. Residues: CASSDRVDEQFF.

J is TRBJ1-6 and V is TRBV10-2, with D unclear. V shed 3 bases and J shed 6 bases, with 9 bases lying between them. Germline CDR1 is WSHSY and CDR2 is SAAADI. The CDR3 contains 14 residues. The CDR3 DNA reads TGCGCCAGCAGTGACCCGCCCAGTAATTCACCCCTCCACTTT. It specifies CASSDPPSNSPLHF.

V and J are TRBV9 and TRBJ2-1; TRBD2 agrees at 11 bases. This CDR3 has 18 amino acids. The trim removed 4 bases at V and 0 bases at J, leaving 9 bases unmatched. The germline V gene encodes CDR1 SGDLS and CDR2 YYNGEE. The CDR3 loop reads CASSYTGTSGSSYNEQFF. The DNA of the CDR3 is TGTGCCAGCAGCTACACCGGGACTAGCGGCAGCTCCTACAATGAGCAGTTCTTC. Complete variable domain (other parts from reference TRBV9 and TRBJ2-1): DSGVTQTPKHLITATGQRVTLRCSPRSGDLSVYWYQQSLDQGLQFLIQYYNGEERAKGNILERFSAQQFPDLHSELNLSSLELGDSALYFCASSYTGTSGSSYNEQFFGPGTRLTVL.

The gene calls are TRBV11-2 and TRBJ2-7, with 8 bases matching TRBD1. The J segment lost 1 base and the V segment lost 5 bases, leaving 10 bases of the junction unmatched. The CDR3 covers 16 residues. From germline, CDR1 is SGHAT and CDR2 FQNNGV. The chain's CDR3 is CASSAHGTGGSYEQYF. The DNA for the CDR3 is TGTGCCAGCAGCGCCCATGGGACAGGTGGGTCCTACGAGCAGTACTTC.

This chain joins TRBV9 and TRBJ1-2; TRBD1 is a possible D gene (5 bases). V was shortened by 0 bases and J by 0 bases, with 9 bases between the two germline ends. CDR1 SGDLS and CDR2 YYNGEE come from the germline V gene. This CDR3 comprises 15 residues. The CDR3 nucleotides are TGTGCCAGCAGCGTAGGACAGCCAGCTAACTATGGCTACACCTTC. The encoded protein is CASSVGQPANYGYTF. The entire variable domain, with the rest obtained from reference TRBV9 and TRBJ1-2, is as follows: DSGVTQTPKHLITATGQRVTLRCSPRSGDLSVYWYQQSLDQGLQFLIQYYNGEERAKGNILERFSAQQFPDLHSELNLSSLELGDSALYFCASSVGQPANYGYTFGSGTRLTVV.

The chain uses TRBV7-9 and TRBJ1-1; no definite D call. Germline CDR1 and CDR2: SEHNR and FQNEAQ (reference sequence). This CDR3 has 15 residues. V shed 3 bases and J shed 4 bases, with 15 bases lying between them. As DNA, the CDR3 is TGTGCCAGCAGCTTTCCCGCCCAGTTCGTCACTGAAGCTTTCTTT. Its protein is CASSFPAQFVTEAFF.